This T cell receptor (beta chain) was identified in a study of OX40 agonist ivuxolimab in advanced cancers. At the level of the study: The patients received ivuxolimab by intravenous route every 2 weeks at 0.01 to 10 mg/kg. General observations from the study: Clones of CD4+ and CD8+ blood T cells grew by week 6 at doses of 0.1 to 3.0 mg/kg. The antigen specificity of the peripheral T cells (those that were expanded) was not determined.

Notes on this clone: The antigen is not known.

The CDR3 runs to 14 residues. The V segment lost 2 bases and the J segment 2 bases; nucleotides outside the gene matches: 3. CDR1 is SGHDT, CDR2 YYEEEE, per germline. Autoimmune disease history or systemic immunosuppression barred patients. The data were produced by immunoSEQ multiplex PCR, yet TCRdb's version contains in-frame clones alone and is incomplete. Among approximately 69,000 clones listed, about 93% were seen once. Sample: CD4+ or CD8+ T cells sorted from blood, taken in a trial of the OX40 agonist ivuxolimab. The chain recombines TRBV5-6 with TRBJ1-2; TRBD1 agrees at 7 bases. The clonotype comes from an adult with an advanced solid tumor such as melanoma, head and neck, liver or kidney cancer. This CDR3 reads CASSFSDRNYGYTF. CDR3 nucleotides: TGTGCCAGCAGCTTCTCGGACAGGAACTATGGCTACACCTTC.